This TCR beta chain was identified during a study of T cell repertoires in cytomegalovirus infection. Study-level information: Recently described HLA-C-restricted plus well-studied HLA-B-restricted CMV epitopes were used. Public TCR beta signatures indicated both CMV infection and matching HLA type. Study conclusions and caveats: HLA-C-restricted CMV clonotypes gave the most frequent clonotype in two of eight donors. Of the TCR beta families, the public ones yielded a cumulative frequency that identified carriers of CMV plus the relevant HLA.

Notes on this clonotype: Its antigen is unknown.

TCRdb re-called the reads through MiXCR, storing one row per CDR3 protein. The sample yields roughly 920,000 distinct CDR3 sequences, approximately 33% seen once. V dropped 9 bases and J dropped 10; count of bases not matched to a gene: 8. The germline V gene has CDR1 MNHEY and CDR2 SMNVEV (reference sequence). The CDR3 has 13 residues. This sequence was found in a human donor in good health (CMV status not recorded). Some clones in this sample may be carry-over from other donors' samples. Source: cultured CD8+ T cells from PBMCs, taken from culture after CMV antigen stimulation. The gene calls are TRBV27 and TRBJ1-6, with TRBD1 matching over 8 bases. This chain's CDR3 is CASRTGRGSPLHF. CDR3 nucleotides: TGTGCCAGTCGGACAGGGAGGGGATCACCCCTCCACTTT.